One sample yielded the 26 T cell receptor beta chains listed below, sequenced in a study of T-cell memory formation after mild COVID-19. A single record per CDR3 protein comes from TCRdb applying MiXCR to the 5' RACE reads. The table includes about 440,000 distinct CDR3 sequences, roughly 20% detected once. The sample consisted of PBMCs or a T cell subset sorted from them (not recorded which). These receptors all come from an adult woman who had mild COVID-19 (a few samples of this study predate the infection). Cell type and time point are not known.

This clonotype appeared a few times. The chain has TRBV19 and TRBJ2-1; the D gene could be TRBD1 or TRBD2 (5 bases each). Germline CDR1 and CDR2: LNHDA and SQIVND (reference sequence). The CDR3 totals 14 residues. V gave up 5 bases and J gave up 5 bases, with 13 bases separating them. In DNA, the CDR3 is TGTGCCAGTAGTGGGTGGGACGGACACAATGAGCAGTTCTTC. Translating gives CASSGWDGHNEQFF.

This chain joins TRBV5-1 and TRBJ1-1; a weak D match, TRBD1 (5 bases). Germline V CDR1 and CDR2: SGHRS, YFSETQ. The CDR3 spans 15 residues. Deletions cut 4 bases from V and 1 base from J, with 14 bases between. CDR3 protein: CASSPNSGGNTEAFF. CDR3 bases: TGCGCCAGCAGCCCCAATAGTGGGGGGAACACTGAAGCTTTCTTT.

The genes are TRBV29-1 and TRBJ2-5, with TRBD1 identical over 8 bases. V shed 6 bases, J shed 4 bases, and the junction held 4 bases outside the gene matches. The CDR3 runs 12 residues. Per germline, CDR1 SQVTM and CDR2 ANQGSEA. The CDR3 coding sequence is TGCAGCGTCGGACAGGGAGGAGAGACCCAGTACTTC. Protein: CSVGQGGETQYF. Using reference TRBV29-1 and TRBJ2-5 for the parts outside the CDR3, the full variable domain is SAVISQKPSRDICQRGTSLTIQCQVDSQVTMMFWYRQQPGQSLTLIATANQGSEATYESGFVIDKFPISRPNLTFSTLTVSNMSPEDSSIYLCSVGQGGETQYFGPGTRLLVL.

This clonotype was recorded many times. This chain links TRBV7-2 with TRBJ2-3, with D possibly being TRBD2 (6 bases). Germline CDR1 is SGHTA and CDR2 is FQGNSA. The CDR3 spans 15 residues. Between the trimmed V and J ends, which lost 5 bases and 0 bases, there was a span of 12 bases. The CDR3, as DNA: TGTGCCAGCAGCCCGGACTACTTAAGCACAGATACGCAGTATTTT. As protein: CASSPDYLSTDTQYF. Combining the CDR3 with reference TRBV7-2 and TRBJ2-3 gives the whole variable domain GAGVSQSPSNKVTEKGKDVELRCDPISGHTALYWYRQSLGQGLEFLIYFQGNSAPDKSGLPSDRFSAERTGGSVSTLTIQRTQQEDSAVYLCASSPDYLSTDTQYFGPGTRLTVL.

This clonotype was recorded a few times. This chain links TRBV12-3 or TRBV12-4 with TRBJ2-5; TRBD1 is a possible D gene (6 bases). The CDR3 sequence is 14 residues long. The V end was cut by 3 bases, the J end by 2 bases, with 10 bases between. CDR3 nucleotide sequence: TGTGCCAGCAGTTTGGGACATTTACAAGAGACCCAGTACTTC. Protein product: CASSLGHLQETQYF.

The rearrangement joins TRBV7-2 to TRBJ1-1; D is undetermined. V was trimmed by 4 bases and J by 4 bases, leaving 13 bases between them. CDR3 length equals 14 residues. Germline values: CDR1 SGHTA, CDR2 FQGNSA. The CDR3 DNA follows: TGTGCCAGCAGCTCAGATTTCAGGAGCACTGAAGCTTTCTTT. It specifies CASSSDFRSTEAFF.

There are a few counts of this clonotype. The chain couples TRBV15 to TRBJ1-1; the D is unclear. Germline lookup yields CDR1 LNHNV and CDR2 YYDKDF (reference sequence). The CDR3 contains 15 residues. With 0 bases removed from V and 0 bases from J, the gap between germline ends came to 8 bases. The CDR3 region has the DNA TGTGCCACCAGCAGAGATCTCGAGGTGAACACTGAAGCTTTCTTT. It translates to CATSRDLEVNTEAFF.

This clonotype was observed a handful of times. The CDR3 loop reads CSASESGFSTDTQYF. For the CDR3, the DNA is TGCAGTGCTAGTGAGAGCGGGTTCAGCACAGATACGCAGTATTTT. The J gene is TRBJ2-3, the V gene TRBV20-1, with D perhaps TRBD2 (6 bases). Deletions cut 3 bases from V and 0 bases from J, with 13 bases between. Germline V gene lookup returns CDR1 DFQATT and CDR2 SNEGSKA (reference sequence). There are 15 residues in the CDR3.

Turning to this clonotype: The junction does not match germline at one end; this may be a read error. V usage is TRBV4-1 and J usage is TRBJ1-2; D is ambiguous. This CDR3 comprises 17 residues. The germline gives CDR1 MGHRA, CDR2 YSYEKL. The CDR3 DNA reads TGCGCCAGCAGCCACACTGGATCACTTTCCGCTAACTATGGCTGCACCTTC. Translated: CASSHTGSLSANYGCTF.

This clonotype has more than one count but fewer than ten. This chain uses TRBV18 with TRBJ1-3; 9 nucleotides agree with TRBD1. Germline V lookup: CDR1 KGHSH, CDR2 LQKENI. The CDR3 covers 16 residues. The ends lost 3 bases at V and 0 bases at J; junction bases unmatched: 3. The DNA for the CDR3 is TGTGCCAGCTCACCGTGGGACAGGGCCTCTGGAAACACCATATATTTT. This encodes CASSPWDRASGNTIYF.

This chain links TRBV7-2 with TRBJ2-7; D remains unclear. Germline CDR1 reads SGHTA; CDR2 reads FQGNSA. The CDR3 is 16 residues long. The ends were cut back, 0 bases at V and 4 bases at J, with 16 bases in the middle. This CDR3 is CASSLALLGVGYEQYF. In nucleotides, the CDR3 is TGTGCCAGCAGCTTAGCTTTATTAGGAGTCGGGTACGAGCAGTACTTC.

The chain couples TRBV12-3 or TRBV12-4 to TRBJ2-1, with TRBD2 matching over 12 bases. V shed 8 bases and J 5 bases; nucleotides not matched to a gene: 4. The CDR3 consists of 14 residues. Here the CDR3 reads CASGLAGGNNEQFF. Here the CDR3 DNA reads TGTGCCAGCGGGCTAGCGGGAGGGAACAATGAGCAGTTCTTC.

This clonotype was observed many times. The V call is TRBV12-3 or TRBV12-4, the J call TRBJ1-1, with a possible D match to TRBD1 (5 bases). V was shortened by 3 bases and J by 0 bases, with 8 bases between the two germline ends. CDR3 length equals 14 residues. This CDR3 is CASSFRQLNTEAFF. The CDR3 region has the DNA TGTGCCAGCAGTTTTCGACAGTTGAACACTGAAGCTTTCTTT.

The chain links TRBV5-5 to TRBJ1-4, with D possibly being TRBD1 (6 bases). V lost 4 bases to trimming and J lost 8 bases, with 15 bases between them. The CDR3 runs to 14 residues. Germline CDR1 reads SGHKS; CDR2 reads YYEKEE (reference sequence). The CDR3 region is CASSRLHRGEKLFF. In nucleotides, the CDR3 is TGTGCCAGCAGCCGATTACATAGGGGGGAAAAACTGTTTTTT.

This clonotype was picked up a small number of times. This sequence joins TRBV4-2 and TRBJ2-5; D unclear. V was shortened by 1 base and J by 5 bases, with 14 bases between the two germline ends. The germline V gene has CDR1 LGHNA and CDR2 YNFKEQ. The CDR3 length is 15 residues. This CDR3 is CASSQAAGSSETQYF. The CDR3 nucleotides read TGTGCCAGCAGCCAAGCGGCAGGTAGTTCGGAGACCCAGTACTTC.

The CDR3 bases are TGCAGCGTTGCTAGGTACACCGGGGAGCTGTTTTTT. As protein: CSVARYTGELFF. The chain employs TRBV29-1 and TRBJ2-2, with D hard to call. Germline V lookup: CDR1 SQVTM, CDR2 ANQGSEA. Trimming pared 4 bases from V and 3 bases from J, leaving 6 bases between. This CDR3 region has 12 residues.

This clonotype is a singleton in its sample. This rearrangement joins TRBV4-1 to TRBJ2-1; 11 nucleotides match TRBD1. The length of the CDR3 is 18 residues. Germline V CDR1 and CDR2: MGHRA, YSYEKL. J gave up 7 bases and V 1 base, and 12 bases lay outside the gene matches. The CDR3 loop is CASSQGGLGTGGGNEQFF. The CDR3 DNA sequence: TGCGCCAGCAGCCAAGGAGGTTTAGGGACAGGGGGGGGAAATGAGCAGTTCTTC.

This clonotype has a handful of counts. The V call is TRBV10-3, the J call TRBJ2-5; the D gene is possibly TRBD2 (6 bases). This CDR3 comprises 15 residues. The V gene lost 2 bases and the J gene lost 1 base, with 11 bases spanning the gap. Germline CDR1 is ENHRY and CDR2 is SYGVKD. DNA for the CDR3: TGTGCCATCAGTGAGGTCTTAGCGGTCCAAGAGACCCAGTACTTC. This sequence encodes CAISEVLAVQETQYF.

This clonotype was found many times. This chain uses TRBV7-9 with TRBJ1-1; D unclear. There are 11 residues in the CDR3. The germline V and J ends were trimmed by 2 bases and 5 bases, with 3 bases remaining between them. CDR1 and CDR2 from the germline V gene are SEHNR and FQNEAQ (reference sequence). CDR3 DNA: TGTGCCAGCAGCTTAATGACTGAAGCTTTCTTT. Translation gives CASSLMTEAFF. Based on the CDR3 plus reference TRBV7-9 and TRBJ1-1, the full variable domain is DTGVSQNPRHKITKRGQNVTFRCDPISEHNRLYWYRQTLGQGPEFLTYFQNEAQLEKSRLLSDRFSAERPKGSFSTLEIQRTEQGDSAMYLCASSLMTEAFFGQGTRLTVV.

This chain uses TRBV6-2 or TRBV6-3 with TRBJ2-4; D is unresolved. There are 15 residues in the CDR3. Per the germline V gene, CDR1 is MNHEY and CDR2 is SVGEGT. The ends were cut back, 5 bases at V and 0 bases at J, with 11 bases in the middle. CDR3 in amino acids: CASSRAVLAKNIQYF. CDR3 nucleotides: TGTGCCAGCAGTAGGGCGGTACTAGCCAAAAACATTCAGTACTTC.

CDR3 protein: CASSAGAGVEQYF. CDR3 in DNA: TGTGCCAGCAGCGCCGGAGCAGGGGTCGAGCAGTACTTC. This chain joins TRBV9 and TRBJ2-7, with D possibly TRBD1 on 6 matching bases. Germline V gene lookup returns CDR1 SGDLS and CDR2 YYNGEE. The CDR3 runs 13 residues. Deletions cut 3 bases from V and 6 bases from J, with 13 bases between. Together with reference TRBV9 and TRBJ2-7, the CDR3 gives the full variable domain: DSGVTQTPKHLITATGQRVTLRCSPRSGDLSVYWYQQSLDQGLQFLIQYYNGEERAKGNILERFSAQQFPDLHSELNLSSLELGDSALYFCASSAGAGVEQYFGPGTRLTVT.

This rearrangement joins TRBV20-1 to TRBJ1-2; D remains unclear. The germline V gene encodes CDR1 DFQATT and CDR2 SNEGSKA (reference sequence). This CDR3 region has 14 residues. V was pared by 6 bases and J by 4 bases, with 18 bases between. The CDR3 reads CSAPKVPGAYGYTF. DNA of the CDR3: TGCAGTGCCCCGAAGGTCCCGGGCGCCTATGGCTACACCTTC.

This clonotype turned up a few times. V and J are TRBV20-1 and TRBJ2-4; tentative D call: TRBD1 (6 bases). CDR3 size: 16 residues. Trimming stripped 0 bases from V and 1 base from J, with 13 bases between. The germline V gene has CDR1 DFQATT and CDR2 SNEGSKA (reference sequence). CDR3 bases: TGCAGTGCTAGAGATGGTTACAGGGTGGCCAAAAACATTCAGTACTTC. Encoded protein: CSARDGYRVAKNIQYF.

Only a few counts were recorded for this clonotype. The chain uses TRBV19 and TRBJ2-2; D call uncertain. Trimming shortened V by 7 bases and J by 6 bases, and 21 bases separated the two germline ends. CDR3 length: 16 residues. Germline V gives CDR1 LNHDA, CDR2 SQIVND (reference sequence). In nucleotides, the CDR3 is TGTGCCAGTACCCTGAACCAGAGACCGAGGTCCGGGGAGCTGTTTTTT. Translation: CASTLNQRPRSGELFF.

This clonotype was recorded a few times. V is TRBV29-1 and J is TRBJ1-2; D is undetermined. V was clipped by 6 bases and J by 8 bases, with 13 bases between them. The CDR3 has 11 residues. Germline lookup yields CDR1 SQVTM and CDR2 ANQGSEA. The CDR3 coding sequence is TGCAGCGTGAGGTCAGCGCCAGGCTACACCTTC. This sequence encodes CSVRSAPGYTF.

V and J are TRBV5-1 and TRBJ1-2; D remains unclear. This CDR3 contains 15 residues. Germline CDR1 reads SGHRS; CDR2 reads YFSETQ. The germline V and J ends were trimmed by 0 bases and 4 bases, with 13 bases remaining between them. The CDR3 spells CASSLGLPPGYGYTF. Here the CDR3 DNA reads TGCGCCAGCAGCTTGGGGCTTCCTCCGGGCTATGGCTACACCTTC.